This TCR beta chain appears in the sequencing data of a study of T cell responses to AZD1222 COVID-19 vaccine. Study summary: Second doses were pooled across both intervals (about 4 or about 12 weeks).

Germline-derived CDR1 and CDR2 are LGHDT and YNNKEL (reference sequence). The length of the CDR3 is 14 residues. The ends were cut back, 4 bases at V and 4 bases at J, with 13 bases in the middle. Overall study results and limits: Seropositive AZD1222 recipients at baseline numbered only five or six. Donors in the cohort were predominantly white British and more often female, and clonal diversity was possibly underestimated. Samples come after the peak T cell response, not at day 14.

Sequencing was performed with immunoSEQ multiplex PCR; in TCRdb, only in-frame clones are kept and a portion is missing. The table lists some 190,000 clones, 80% to 90% of them singletons. With regard to this clone: Its antigen remains unidentified.

This TCR was sampled from an adult in good health. V usage is TRBV3-1 (or the pseudogene TRBV3-2) and J usage is TRBJ1-1; TRBD1 is a possible D gene (5 bases). Specimen: peripheral blood, collected on day 0 of AZD1222 vaccination. CDR3 sequence reads: CASSPLEGITEAFF. CDR3 DNA: TGTGCCAGCAGCCCCCTGGAGGGGATCACTGAAGCTTTCTTT.